Shown below are 11 T cell receptor beta chains from a single sample sequenced in a study of beta chain features in type 1 diabetes. Study findings and constraints: The study found moderately but significantly shorter TCRB CDR3s in all four CD4+ subsets of Type 1 diabetes patients.

Expressed TCRB transcripts were sequenced, since all the RNA that had been isolated was reverse transcribed. Data came from immunoSEQ multiplex PCR; TCRdb stores just in-frame clones and leaves some out. The sample consists of 200,000 to 300,000 clones, roughly 21% of them appearing once. Antigen specificity for these receptors is unknown. Sequenced: naive CD4+ T cells from blood. Every receptor here comes from a woman between 40 and 50 years old with type 1 diabetes.

This clone has only a few counts. The CDR3: CASSPEGGFNQPQHF. The CDR3 region has the DNA TGTGCCAGCAGCCCAGAGGGCGGTTTCAATCAGCCCCAGCATTTT. This rearrangement joins TRBV9 to TRBJ1-5; D is unresolved. V lost 4 bases, J lost 3 bases, and 14 bases lay in between. The CDR3 spans 15 residues. Germline lookup yields CDR1 SGDLS and CDR2 YYNGEE.

V gene TRBV18 combines with J gene TRBJ1-1; 8 nucleotides match TRBD1. CDR3 length equals 17 residues. Germline assignment: CDR1 KGHSH and CDR2 LQKENI. The V gene end was trimmed by 4 bases and the J gene end by 0 bases; junction bases not matched to a gene: 10. The CDR3 loop reads CASSHGTGSTMNTEAFF. DNA of the CDR3: TGTGCCAGCTCACACGGGACAGGCTCCACTATGAACACTGAAGCTTTCTTT.

The table lists this clone with a few counts. J is TRBJ2-3 and V is TRBV7-9; 8 bases match TRBD1. This CDR3 region has 12 residues. Germline V gives CDR1 SEHNR, CDR2 FQNEAQ (reference sequence). The CDR3, as DNA: TGTGCAGGGGACAGGAGCACAGATACGCAGTATTTT. Translating it yields CAGDRSTDTQYF.

The chain uses TRBV6-5 and TRBJ2-7, with 9 bases fitting TRBD1. CDR3 length: 15 amino acids. CDR1 MNHEY and CDR2 SVGAGI come from the germline V gene. Germline trimming cut 5 bases from V and 3 bases from J; bases unmatched to any gene: 8. The CDR3 here is CASSQTGTGLYEQYF. In DNA, the CDR3 is TGTGCCAGCAGTCAAACCGGGACAGGGCTCTACGAGCAGTACTTC.

This clone came up a few times. The CDR3 sequence is CAWSSAGWNEQYF. CDR3 bases: TGTGCCTGGAGCTCGGCAGGGTGGAACGAGCAGTACTTC. The chain employs TRBV30 and TRBJ2-7; possible D gene TRBD1, 5 bases. Germline V gene lookup returns CDR1 GTSNPN and CDR2 SVGIG (reference sequence). The CDR3 length is 13 residues. V lost 3 bases to trimming and J lost 5 bases, with 14 bases between them.

This clone was observed a few times. The CDR3 is CASGTSGEQFF. CDR3 coding DNA: TGTGCCAGCGGCACTAGCGGTGAGCAGTTCTTC. The V gene is TRBV21-1, the J gene TRBJ2-1; the DNA was not compared with TRBD2, the D call given in the table. TRBV21-1 is marked as a pseudogene. This CDR3 region has 11 residues.

This chain links TRBV18 with TRBJ2-6; no clear D gene. The CDR3 runs to 17 residues. The germline V and J ends were trimmed by 6 bases and 0 bases, with 15 bases remaining between them. Germline V gives CDR1 KGHSH, CDR2 LQKENI. The CDR3 DNA is TGTGCCAGCTCCCTCAGCTACGGAGCCTCTGGGGCCAACGTCCTGACTTTC. The encoded protein is CASSLSYGASGANVLTF.

This clone occurred a few times. The rearrangement links TRBV11-1 to TRBJ2-5; 7 positions match TRBD1. V gave up 5 bases and J gave up 5 bases; unmatched junction bases: 11. CDR1 and CDR2 (germline): SGHAT, FQDESV (reference sequence). The CDR3 is made up of 15 amino acids. The CDR3 is CASSRTGTVQETQYF. CDR3 coding DNA: TGTGCCAGCAGCCGTACCGGGACAGTCCAGGAGACCCAGTACTTC.

The table lists this clone with a few counts. The chain uses TRBV5-1 and TRBJ2-3; TRBD2 might be the D (5 bases). Trimming stripped 4 bases from V and 0 bases from J, with 12 bases between. The length of the CDR3 is 15 residues. Germline V gene data show CDR1 as SGHRS and CDR2 as YFSETQ. The DNA of the CDR3 is TGCGCCAGCAGCCGGGGATCCTCTAGCACAGATACGCAGTATTTT. As protein: CASSRGSSSTDTQYF.

This clone was observed a few times. The V call is TRBV29-1, the J call TRBJ2-5; D is unclear. Looked up from germline, CDR1 is SQVTM and CDR2 is ANQGSEA. The CDR3 is 11 amino acids. V lost 3 bases, J lost 5 bases, and 7 bases lay in between. CDR3 nucleotides: TGCAGCGTTGACCCATTGGAGACCCAGTACTTC. This gives the protein CSVDPLETQYF.

V and J are TRBV28 and TRBJ2-4; perhaps TRBD1 as D (6 bases). The ends were cut back, 4 bases at V and 6 bases at J, with 16 bases in the middle. Germline V lookup: CDR1 MDHEN, CDR2 SYDVKM. The CDR3 is 15 amino acids. The CDR3 loop is CASSSRLQGGNIQYF. The CDR3 DNA sequence: TGTGCCAGCAGTTCCCGCTTACAGGGCGGAAACATTCAGTACTTC.